These T cell receptor beta chains were read from a single sample in a study of blood T cell repertoires in COVID-19. The method was immunoSEQ multiplex PCR; TCRdb's version includes in-frame clones alone and lacks a portion of them. The sample lists about 220,000 clones, 65% to 85% seen once, with about 2.9% in the top ten. Sequenced material: peripheral blood. All receptors derive from a woman aged 30 to 39 who had recovered from COVID-19. CDR3s include the opening cysteine and the closing phenylalanine or tryptophan. A D gene is named only where the DNA matches it firmly. Some rows mark clone size as missing; the rest say once, few, many or name a class of expanded clone.

CASSLDRGTDTQYF,TGTGCCAGCAGCCTAGACAGGGGCACAGATACGCAGTATTTT,TRBJ2-3,14,TRBV3-1/TRBV3-2,.,TRBD1
CSSPLEGRGNEQFF,TGCAGCTCTCCACTGGAGGGCAGGGGGAATGAGCAGTTCTTC,TRBJ2-1,14,TRBV29-1,.,.
CASSNRGTGPYEQYF,TGTGCCAGCAGTAACAGGGGAACAGGCCCCTACGAGCAGTACTTC,TRBJ2-7,15,TRBV27,.,TRBD1
CASRLAGASSYEQYF,TGCGCCAGCAGGTTAGCGGGAGCGAGCTCCTACGAGCAGTACTTC,TRBJ2-7,15,TRBV5-1,.,TRBD2
CASGSSKLPGLAGVRSYEQYF,TGTGCTAGTGGTTCGTCCAAGCTCCCGGGACTAGCGGGGGTGCGATCCTACGAGCAGTACTTC,TRBJ2-7,21,TRBV12-5,.,TRBD2
CASSLNGGELYF,TGTGCCAGCAGCCTCAACGGGGGAGAACTGTACTTC,TRBJ2-7,12,TRBV7-3,.,.
CASSLGPIRWDYGYTF,TGTGCCAGCAGCTTGGGCCCCATCAGGTGGGACTATGGCTACACCTTC,TRBJ1-2,16,TRBV5-4,few,.
CATSSGQVNTEAFF,TGCGCCACTTCGTCGGGACAGGTCAACACTGAAGCTTTCTTT,TRBJ1-1,14,TRBV5-1,.,TRBD1
CASASGGLSTDTQYF,TGCGCCAGCGCCAGCGGGGGTCTTAGCACAGATACGCAGTATTTT,TRBJ2-3,15,TRBV10-1,.,TRBD2
CASSLALGQGDYGYTF,TGTGCCAGCAGCTTAGCGCTAGGACAGGGGGACTATGGCTACACCTTC,TRBJ1-2,16,TRBV7-8,.,TRBD1
CASSQISTGRSPLHF,TGTGCCAGCAGCCAAATCTCGACAGGGCGTTCACCCCTCCACTTT,TRBJ1-6,15,TRBV4-2,.,TRBD1
CASSYGTGGVWGNEQFF,TGTGCCAGCAGTTACGGGACAGGAGGGGTCTGGGGGAATGAGCAGTTCTTC,TRBJ2-1,17,TRBV6-2/TRBV6-3,once,TRBD1
CASSFGREAGANVLTF,TGTGCCAGCAGCTTCGGCAGAGAGGCCGGGGCCAACGTCCTGACTTTC,TRBJ2-6,16,TRBV5-4,once,.
CASSLSGLPYNEQFF,TGTGCCAGCAGTCTCTCAGGACTACCATACAATGAGCAGTTCTTC,TRBJ2-1,15,TRBV9,.,.
CAISEPDRGHTGELFF,TGTGCCATCAGTGAGCCGGACAGGGGGCACACCGGGGAGCTGTTTTTT,TRBJ2-2,16,TRBV10-3,.,TRBD1
CASSDIYEQYF,TGTGCCAGCAGTGACATCTACGAGCAGTACTTC,TRBJ2-7,11,TRBV2,.,.
CASSGLAGEYNEQFF,TGTGCCAGCAGCGGACTAGCGGGAGAATACAATGAGCAGTTCTTC,TRBJ2-1,15,TRBV9,.,TRBD2
CAWSGDSGKLNQPQHF,TGTGCCTGGAGTGGCGACTCCGGTAAATTAAATCAGCCCCAGCATTTT,TRBJ1-5,16,TRBV30,.,.
CASSQDSRVFEQYF,TGTGCCAGCAGCCAAGATTCCCGGGTTTTCGAGCAGTACTTC,TRBJ2-7,14,TRBV3-1/TRBV3-2,.,.